Each of the 31 T cell receptor beta chains below was sequenced from the same sample in a study of blood T cell repertoires in COVID-19. Clones were read by immunoSEQ multiplex PCR, and TCRdb kept only the in-frame ones, dropping some. This sample has 60,000 to 75,000 clones, with 70% to 90% found just once. The sequenced sample was peripheral blood. All receptors derive from a man aged 55 to 70 with acute or convalescent COVID-19.

The chain joins TRBV9 to TRBJ1-1; TRBD1 matches at 7 bases. Trimming at V came to 2 bases and at J to 2 bases, leaving 9 bases not matched to a gene. Germline-derived CDR1 and CDR2 are SGDLS and YYNGEE. This CDR3 spans 16 amino acids. The CDR3 region has the DNA TGTGCCAGCAGCGTCGGAGGGACAGCCCTAAACACTGAAGCTTTCTTT. It specifies CASSVGGTALNTEAFF.

The rearrangement joins TRBV10-3 to TRBJ1-2; D possibly corresponds to TRBD1 (5 bases). CDR1 ENHRY and CDR2 SYGVKD come from the germline V gene. The CDR3 has 14 residues. V was cut by 2 bases and J by 3 bases, with 10 bases left in between. CDR3 region: CAISEPGKDYGYTF. The CDR3 region has the DNA TGTGCCATCAGTGAGCCAGGGAAAGACTATGGCTACACCTTC.

The chain joins TRBV12-5 to TRBJ1-1; D remains ambiguous. The CDR3 has 15 residues. V lost 4 bases, J lost 0 bases, and 12 bases lay in between. Germline values: CDR1 LGHNT, CDR2 FRNRAP. This chain's CDR3 is CASGSSGRMNTEAFF. The CDR3 nucleotides read TGTGCTAGTGGTTCCAGCGGGAGAATGAACACTGAAGCTTTCTTT.

The chain uses TRBV25-1 and TRBJ1-3; TRBD1 aligns across 7 bases. V shed 6 bases, J shed 0 bases, and the junction held 5 bases outside the gene matches. The CDR3 contains 15 residues. Germline CDR1 is MGHDK and CDR2 is SYGVNS. In DNA form, the CDR3 reads TGTGCCAGCAGGCAACAGGGGAGCTCTGGAAACACCATATATTTT. Translating gives CASRQQGSSGNTIYF.

This clone has more than one count but fewer than ten. The gene calls are TRBV7-9 and TRBJ1-4; no clear D. The length of the CDR3 is 15 residues. The V gene lost 1 base and the J gene lost 7 bases, with 13 bases spanning the gap. The V gene's germline CDR1 is SEHNR and CDR2 FQNEAQ (reference sequence). The CDR3 nucleotides read TGTGCCAGCAGCTTAGAATCGACACGTTCTGAAAAACTGTTTTTT. It codes for CASSLESTRSEKLFF.

The chain links TRBV2 to TRBJ2-5, with TRBD2 as a possible D gene (5 bases). V lost 5 bases, J lost 7 bases, and 11 bases lay in between. Germline V gives CDR1 SNHLY, CDR2 FYNNEI. The CDR3 totals 12 residues. CDR3 residues: CASSNEGMTQYF. The CDR3 DNA follows: TGTGCCAGCAGTAATGAGGGTATGACCCAGTACTTC.

V is TRBV7-8 and J is TRBJ2-1; D gene ambiguous. The CDR3 is made up of 11 amino acids. Per the germline V gene, CDR1 is SGHVS and CDR2 is FQNEAQ. Trimming stripped 2 bases from V and 9 bases from J, with 5 bases between. The CDR3 DNA sequence: TGTGCCAGCAGCTTATCCCTTGAGCAGTTCTTC. Amino acids: CASSLSLEQFF. Combining the CDR3 with reference TRBV7-8 and TRBJ2-1 gives the whole variable domain GAGVSQSPRYKVAKRGQDVALRCDPISGHVSLFWYQQALGQGPEFLTYFQNEAQLDKSGLPSDRFFAERPEGSVSTLKIQRTQQEDSAVYLCASSLSLEQFFGPGTRLTVL.

A remark on this clone: One end of the junction fails to match germline, which may point to a read error. V is TRBV7-7 and J is TRBJ2-5, with 12 bases fitting TRBD2. Germline CDR1 is SSHAT and CDR2 is FNYEAQ (reference sequence). The CDR3 is 16 amino acids. Written as DNA, the CDR3 is TGTGCTAGCAGCCAGGCACTAGCGGGGGGCCAAGAGACCCAGTACTTC. As protein: CASSQALAGGQETQYF.

This clone was seen more than once but under ten times. The V gene is TRBV5-4, the J gene TRBJ2-2, with 7 bases lining up with TRBD2. The CDR3 consists of 17 residues. V lost 5 bases, J lost 0 bases, and 10 bases stayed unmatched. From germline, CDR1 is SGHNT and CDR2 YYREEE (reference sequence). CDR3: CASRDGGEGSNTGELFF. CDR3 nucleotide sequence: TGTGCCAGCAGAGATGGGGGGGAGGGTTCGAACACCGGGGAGCTGTTTTTT.

The chain links TRBV6-5 to TRBJ2-7; perhaps TRBD2 as D (6 bases). CDR3 length: 15 residues. Between the trimmed V and J ends, which lost 0 bases and 0 bases, there was a span of 9 bases. Germline V lookup: CDR1 MNHEY, CDR2 SVGAGI. CDR3 sequence reads: CASSYSGGSSYEQYF. The CDR3 region has the DNA TGTGCCAGCAGTTACTCGGGGGGAAGCTCCTACGAGCAGTACTTC.

The V and J genes are TRBV9 and TRBJ2-3; possibly TRBD2 for D (6 bases). V was trimmed by 6 bases and J by 1 base, leaving 18 bases between them. Germline V gene sequence: CDR1 SGDLS, CDR2 YYNGEE. CDR3 length equals 16 residues. The CDR3 DNA sequence: TGTGCCAGCACCCCTTCGGGGGTCTGGGGCACAGATACGCAGTATTTT. Its protein product is CASTPSGVWGTDTQYF.

V usage is TRBV27 and J usage is TRBJ2-1; 8 bases are shared with TRBD1. CDR1 is MNHEY and CDR2 is SMNVEV in the germline V gene (reference sequence). CDR3 size: 15 residues. Trimming removed 5 bases from V and 8 bases from J; junction bases left unmatched: 11. The CDR3 nucleotides read TGTGCCAGCAGTATCCAGGGGGCCCCCAGCGATGAGCAGTTCTTC. It translates to CASSIQGAPSDEQFF.

The chain employs TRBV5-5 and TRBJ1-5; weak D call: TRBD1 (5 bases). Germline V gives CDR1 SGHKS, CDR2 YYEKEE (reference sequence). The CDR3 runs 14 residues. Trimming took 3 bases from V and 0 from J, leaving 7 bases between them. The CDR3 here is CASSSGLSNQPQHF. The CDR3 nucleotides read TGTGCCAGCAGCTCGGGACTTAGCAATCAGCCCCAGCATTTT.

The chain is built from TRBV3-1 (or the pseudogene TRBV3-2) and TRBJ2-2, with D perhaps TRBD2 (5 bases). Germline V lookup: CDR1 LGHDT, CDR2 YNNKEL (reference sequence). The CDR3 totals 15 residues. V was clipped by 0 bases and J by 4 bases, with 9 bases between them. The CDR3 bases are TGTGCCAGCAGCCAAGATCGAGGGAGCACCGGGGAGCTGTTTTTT. It codes for CASSQDRGSTGELFF.

V gene TRBV3-1 (or the pseudogene TRBV3-2) combines with J gene TRBJ1-1; a possible D gene is TRBD1 (6 bases). The CDR3 length is 13 residues. Germline lookup yields CDR1 LGHDT and CDR2 YNNKEL (reference sequence). The ends were cut back, 0 bases at V and 12 bases at J, with 14 bases in the middle. CDR3 residues: CASSQEGRGGSFF. DNA for the CDR3: TGTGCCAGCAGCCAAGAGGGCAGGGGTGGGTCTTTCTTT.

This chain links TRBV25-1 with TRBJ2-7; D is unclear. The CDR3 is made up of 12 amino acids. Germline CDR1 is MGHDK and CDR2 is SYGVNS. V lost 7 bases, J lost 0 bases, and 7 bases lay in between. The CDR3 sequence is CASTQNSYEQYF. The DNA of the CDR3 is TGTGCCAGCACCCAGAACTCCTACGAGCAGTACTTC.

V is TRBV7-6 and J is TRBJ2-3; 7 bases line up with TRBD2. Trimming took 5 bases from V and 0 from J; bases not matched to a gene: 11. There are 17 residues in the CDR3. Germline CDR1 SGHVS, CDR2 FNYEAQ. The CDR3 DNA reads as TGTGCCAGCAGCCCGCAATTTGGGCGGGGGAGCACAGATACGCAGTATTTT. Its translation is CASSPQFGRGSTDTQYF.

V is TRBV30 and J is TRBJ1-2; tentatively, D is TRBD1 (5 bases). The CDR3 covers 14 residues. The germline CDR1 and CDR2 sequences are GTSNPN and SVGIG (reference sequence). The germline V and J ends were trimmed by 2 bases and 4 bases, with 14 bases remaining between them. CDR3 protein: CAWSTGSRGYGYTF. The CDR3 DNA follows: TGTGCCTGGAGTACAGGATCTAGAGGCTATGGCTACACCTTC. The full variable domain, its missing parts supplied by reference TRBV30 and TRBJ1-2, is SQTIHQWPATLVQPVGSPLSLECTVEGTSNPNLYWYRQAAGRGLQLLFYSVGIGQISSEVPQNLSASRPQDRQFILSSKKLLLSDSGFYLCAWSTGSRGYGYTFGSGTRLTVV.

Here the CDR3 reads CASSLTPGLRTEAFF. The CDR3 DNA reads as TGTGCCAGCAGCTTAACTCCGGGGTTGCGCACTGAAGCTTTCTTT. The chain recombines TRBV7-3 with TRBJ1-1; no definite D call. The CDR3 extends over 15 amino acids. The V end was cut by 0 bases, the J end by 4 bases, with 12 bases between. Germline CDR1 and CDR2: SGHTA and FQGTGA.

The rearrangement joins TRBV7-2 to TRBJ1-4, with D tentatively TRBD1 (6 bases). Germline assignment: CDR1 SGHTA and CDR2 FQGNSA. The CDR3 is made up of 17 amino acids. V lost 4 bases to trimming and J lost 8 bases, with 23 bases between them. CDR3 sequence (DNA): TGTGCCAGCAGCTCACACATAGATACAGGGTGGGGGGAAAAACTGTTTTTT. It encodes CASSSHIDTGWGEKLFF.

This clone has only one observation. The chain couples TRBV6-2 or TRBV6-3 to TRBJ1-1; the D gene is possibly TRBD1 (5 bases). In germline, CDR1 is MNHEY, CDR2 SVGEGT. The V and J ends lost 2 bases and 6 bases respectively, with 16 bases between them. The CDR3 has 15 amino acids. The CDR3 is CASSYPGQGRPEAFF. CDR3 DNA: TGTGCCAGCAGTTACCCTGGGCAGGGCCGGCCTGAAGCTTTCTTT.

V gene TRBV29-1 combines with J gene TRBJ1-2; weak D call: TRBD1 (5 bases). Germline V gene lookup returns CDR1 SQVTM and CDR2 ANQGSEA. The CDR3 length is 15 residues. Trimming took off 0 bases at V and 2 bases at J, with 13 bases between the two ends. The CDR3, as DNA: TGCAGCGTTGAAGATCCAGGGAACTTGAACTATGGCTACACCTTC. This translates into CSVEDPGNLNYGYTF.

V gene TRBV30 combines with J gene TRBJ1-2; D is possibly TRBD1 (5 bases). V dropped 2 bases and J dropped 6 bases, with 13 bases sitting between them. From germline, CDR1 is GTSNPN and CDR2 SVGIG (reference sequence). This CDR3 has 13 residues. The CDR3 DNA reads TGTGCCTGGAGTCTGGCAGGGTTGGATGGCTACACCTTC. Protein product: CAWSLAGLDGYTF.

This chain uses TRBV30 with TRBJ1-4; no reliable D call. V gave up 0 bases and J gave up 5 bases, with 10 bases separating them. CDR1 GTSNPN and CDR2 SVGIG come from the germline V gene (reference sequence). CDR3 size: 14 residues. The CDR3 reads CAWSVRVVNEKLFF. The CDR3 bases are TGTGCCTGGAGTGTACGGGTAGTAAATGAAAAACTGTTTTTT.

The chain recombines TRBV29-1 with TRBJ2-7; 16 bases agree with TRBD2. CDR3 length: 15 residues. The germline V gene has CDR1 SQVTM and CDR2 ANQGSEA. V lost 7 bases to trimming and J lost 2 bases; unmatched junction nucleotides: 5. The CDR3 DNA follows: TGCAGCGCCTCGGGACTAGCGGGGGGGGCCTACGAGCAGTACTTC. Encoded protein: CSASGLAGGAYEQYF.

The chain employs TRBV7-9 and TRBJ2-7; D remains unclear. The germline gives CDR1 SEHNR, CDR2 FQNEAQ (reference sequence). Trimming left V 1 base short and J 9 bases short, with 16 bases between. CDR3 length: 14 amino acids. The CDR3 reads CASSLGGGAAGQYF. CDR3 sequence (DNA): TGTGCCAGCAGCTTAGGCGGTGGAGCCGCCGGGCAGTACTTC. The whole variable domain, remainder taken from reference TRBV7-9 and TRBJ2-7, is DTGVSQNPRHKITKRGQNVTFRCDPISEHNRLYWYRQTLGQGPEFLTYFQNEAQLEKSRLLSDRFSAERPKGSFSTLEIQRTEQGDSAMYLCASSLGGGAAGQYFGPGTRLTVT.

The chain joins TRBV5-3 to TRBJ1-5, with 9 bases fitting TRBD1. TRBV5-3 is designated an ORF whose function remains uncertain. Losses at the gene ends were 3 bases for V and 6 bases for J; bases not matched to a gene: 7. CDR3 length: 15 residues. The CDR3 loop is CARSSGQGRSQPQHF. The CDR3 bases are TGTGCCAGAAGCTCGGGACAGGGCAGAAGTCAGCCCCAGCATTTT.

This clone was seen a single time. The chain uses TRBV28 and TRBJ1-2, with D possibly being TRBD1 (6 bases). Deletions cut 2 bases from V and 4 bases from J, with 11 bases between. The CDR3 has 14 amino acids. Germline V gene lookup returns CDR1 MDHEN and CDR2 SYDVKM. The CDR3 region has the DNA TGTGCCAGCAGTTTAAGTGACAGGCTCTATGGCTACACCTTC. It encodes CASSLSDRLYGYTF.

The chain is built from TRBV5-1 and TRBJ1-6; 7 positions match TRBD1. CDR1 is SGHRS and CDR2 is YFSETQ in the germline V gene. The CDR3 is 16 amino acids. The V gene end was trimmed by 3 bases and the J gene end by 8 bases; junction bases not matched to a gene: 11. The CDR3 region has the DNA TGCGCCAGCAGCTCCAGTGGGACAGCCAGGTATTCACCCCTCCACTTT. Protein product: CASSSSGTARYSPLHF.

The rearrangement uses TRBV10-3 and TRBJ2-5; tentative D call: TRBD2 (6 bases). The V and J ends lost 3 bases and 5 bases respectively, with 10 bases between them. Germline CDR1 reads ENHRY; CDR2 reads SYGVKD. The CDR3 has 13 amino acids. The CDR3 loop reads CAISDLSGETQYF. For the CDR3, the DNA is TGTGCCATCAGTGACCTAAGCGGGGAGACCCAGTACTTC.

The V and J genes are TRBV3-1 (or the pseudogene TRBV3-2) and TRBJ1-2, with TRBD1 identical over 7 bases. The CDR3 has 13 residues. The germline V gene encodes CDR1 LGHDT and CDR2 YNNKEL (reference sequence). V trimming: 2 bases; J trimming: 4 bases; junction bases outside the gene matches: 1. The chain's CDR3 is CASSQRTGYGYTF. CDR3 in DNA: TGTGCCAGCAGCCAACGGACAGGCTATGGCTACACCTTC.